The next 4 T cell receptor beta chains were all read from a single sample in a study of tumor-infiltrating lymphocytes in primary liver carcinoma. Priming with a constant-region primer yielded TCR beta cDNA from about 480 ng total RNA. For TCR beta, libraries were produced by three nested multiplex PCR rounds using slightly modified ARM-PCR. It was with TRBV1-TRBV30 forward primers and a C-beta reverse primer that the first two PCR rounds were run, at approximately 10 cycles each. A single record per CDR3 protein comes from TCRdb applying MiXCR to the multiplex PCR reads. The table lists 45,000 to 65,000 distinct CDR3 sequences, approximately 80% of them singletons, with around 22% in the top ten. The source material, 20-30 mg of unsorted bulk tissue, was used to co-extract RNA and DNA. Source material: liver tumor tissue from sampling region 5. Subset specified: tumor region T5, tumor centre. The receptor set was obtained from a man aged 40-49 years with primary liver carcinoma and hepatitis B virus infection.

Comments on this clonotype: Because it lacks the conserved phenylalanine or tryptophan at the end, this CDR3 is likely a read error. The DNA is left out, because the CDR3 cannot be placed on it with certainty; the CDR3 is given as TCRdb lists it. The V gene is TRBV11-1, the J gene TRBJ1-1. The CDR3 length is 12 residues, termini included. Germline CDR1 reads SGHAT; CDR2 reads FQDESV (reference sequence). This CDR3 is CASSHQGPKTFL.

About this clonotype: Just one base apart from a much larger clone, this may be a read error. As DNA, the CDR3 is TGCGCCATCAGTCGCGCTAACACCGGGGATCTGTTTTTT. Its protein product is CAISRANTGDLFF. V gene TRBV5-1 combines with J gene TRBJ2-2; D perhaps matches TRBD2 (5 bases). The CDR3 covers 13 residues. Per the germline V gene, CDR1 is SGHRS and CDR2 is YFSETQ.

This clonotype is medium-sized. The chain is built from TRBV29-1 and TRBJ2-1; D may be TRBD2 (5 bases). CDR3 length: 11 amino acids. Germline values: CDR1 SQVTM, CDR2 ANQGSEA. The V end was cut by 0 bases, the J end by 9 bases, with 6 bases between. CDR3 DNA sequence: TGCAGCGTTGAAGATGGAGGTGAGCAGTTCTTC. This gives the protein CSVEDGGEQFF.

To note about this clonotype: One end of the junction varies from germline; a read error may be responsible. CDR3 region: CACSLVCGTGPNTEAFF. Here the CDR3 DNA reads TGTGCCTGCAGCTTGGTCTGTGGGACAGGGCCGAACACCGAAGCTTTCTTT. This chain joins TRBV5-6 and TRBJ1-1; 9 bases are a match to TRBD1. CDR1 and CDR2 from the germline V gene are SGHDT and YYEEEE. This CDR3 region has 17 residues.